A single sample is the source of the 19 T cell receptor beta chains below, sequenced in a study of read filtering for tumor transcriptome and immune sequencing. This library used 300 to 450 ng RNA and molecular barcoded adaptors spanning alpha/delta and beta/gamma chains. MiXCR was run by TCRdb on the reads, yielding one entry per CDR3 protein. The table has some 25,000 distinct CDR3 sequences, around a fifth seen once. Sequencing was carried out using a population of CD138-negative cells sorted from bone marrow. Every receptor here comes from a donor at least 40 years old with multiple myeloma.

This clonotype was found many times. The gene calls are TRBV30 and TRBJ2-7; D call uncertain. Germline-derived CDR1 and CDR2 are GTSNPN and SVGIG (reference sequence). V dropped 0 bases and J dropped 5 bases, with 14 bases sitting between them. The CDR3 loop spans 14 amino acids. CDR3 residues: CAWSVVPSLDEQYF. For the CDR3, the DNA is TGTGCCTGGAGTGTAGTCCCTAGTTTGGACGAGCAGTACTTC.

With regard to this clonotype: This likely reflects a read error, since a far larger clone is one base away. The rearrangement uses TRBV6-5 and TRBJ2-1; a weak D match, TRBD2 (5 bases). Germline CDR1 MNHEY, CDR2 SVGAGI. The CDR3 covers 17 residues. Written as DNA, the CDR3 is TGTGCCAGCGGTTACCCAAAGGACTCGAGCTCCTACAATGAGCAGTTCTTC. Its protein product is CASGYPKDSSSYNEQFF.

This clonotype came up many times. The chain recombines TRBV30 with TRBJ2-7, with D uncertain. Trimming left V 0 bases short and J 7 bases short, with 10 bases between. The CDR3 consists of 12 residues. The V gene's germline CDR1 is GTSNPN and CDR2 SVGIG (reference sequence). This chain's CDR3 is CAWSVPLGEQYF. DNA for the CDR3: TGTGCCTGGAGTGTACCACTCGGAGAGCAGTACTTC.

In this sample, this clonotype turned up many times. The rearrangement joins TRBV7-9 to TRBJ2-7; tentatively, D is TRBD1 or TRBD2 (5 bases each). Germline lookup yields CDR1 SEHNR and CDR2 FQNEAQ (reference sequence). V was pared by 1 base and J by 5 bases, with 6 bases between. The CDR3 loop spans 12 amino acids. For the CDR3, the DNA is TGTGCCAGCAGCTTAGTGGGGGACGAGCAGTACTTC. Its protein product is CASSLVGDEQYF.

Comments on this clonotype: The likely explanation is a read error, given a far larger clone one base away. The CDR3 DNA sequence: TGTGCCAGCGGTCGCGACTCTAGCTCCTACAATGAGCAGTTCTTC. Translated: CASGRDSSSYNEQFF. The chain is built from TRBV4-1 and TRBJ2-1, with D possibly matching TRBD2 (5 bases). Germline V CDR1 and CDR2: MGHRA, YSYEKL. This CDR3 region has 15 residues.

Of note for this clonotype: A far larger clone lies a single base away; this is likely a read error. The CDR3 spells CASQGSGVGVYNEQFF. CDR3 DNA: TGTGCCAGCCAGGGCAGCGGGGTGGGGGTCTACAATGAGCAGTTCTTC. The V call is TRBV5-3, the J call TRBJ2-1; the match to TRBD2 covers 7 bases. TRBV5-3 is placed among ORFs of uncertain function. The ends lost 8 bases at V and 3 bases at J; junction bases unmatched: 14. CDR3 length equals 16 residues.

This clonotype was seen at least ten times. The V and J genes are TRBV28 and TRBJ2-1; TRBD2 aligns across 8 bases. J gave up 0 bases and V 2 bases, and 3 bases lay outside the gene matches. Germline V lookup: CDR1 MDHEN, CDR2 SYDVKM. This CDR3 region has 16 residues. Here the CDR3 reads CASSLREGGSYNEQFF. CDR3 DNA: TGTGCCAGCAGTTTACGGGAGGGCGGCTCCTACAATGAGCAGTTCTTC.

This clonotype was observed many times. The chain carries TRBV20-1 and TRBJ2-1, with D possibly being TRBD2 (5 bases). The CDR3 runs to 14 residues. Trimming shortened V by 1 base and J by 0 bases, and 7 bases separated the two germline ends. CDR1 is DFQATT and CDR2 is SNEGSKA in the germline V gene (reference sequence). The CDR3 is CSARADFSYNEQFF. Written as DNA, the CDR3 is TGCAGTGCTAGAGCGGACTTCTCCTACAATGAGCAGTTCTTC.

Ten or more counts support this clonotype. The CDR3 spells CSARGGHQGNYGYTF. The CDR3 DNA reads TGCAGTGCTAGAGGGGGACATCAAGGGAACTATGGCTACACCTTC. The chain couples TRBV20-1 to TRBJ1-2; D perhaps matches TRBD1 (6 bases). The CDR3 runs 15 residues. Trimming cost V 1 base and J 2 bases, with 14 bases left between them. CDR1 and CDR2 (germline): DFQATT, SNEGSKA (reference sequence).

Comment on this clonotype: This is likely an artifact of a read error, given a far larger clone one base away. The chain employs TRBV12-3 or TRBV12-4 and TRBJ1-1; 7 bases match TRBD1. V lost 11 bases to trimming and J lost 3 bases; unmatched junction nucleotides: 9. The CDR3 is 13 residues long. The CDR3: CAGSTGSYTEAFF. CDR3 coding DNA: TGTGCCGGCTCGACAGGGAGCTACACTGAAGCTTTCTTT.

The chain employs TRBV12-3 or TRBV12-4 and TRBJ2-3, with D perhaps TRBD2 (7 bases). The CDR3 consists of 14 residues. Trimming cost V 3 bases and J 5 bases, with 12 bases left between them. Here the CDR3 DNA reads TGTGCCAGCAGTTTTGGAAGGGGGGGAGATACGCAGTATTTT. Translated: CASSFGRGGDTQYF.

This clonotype has ten or more counts. The rearrangement links TRBV7-8 to TRBJ1-5; D unresolved. The length of the CDR3 is 18 residues. Germline assignment: CDR1 SGHVS and CDR2 FQNEAQ. V lost 4 bases to trimming and J lost 0 bases, with 19 bases between them. As DNA, the CDR3 is TGTGCCAGCAGCTCACCCTTGGGGATTGGGTCTAGCAATCAGCCCCAGCATTTT. It is translated as CASSSPLGIGSSNQPQHF.

This clonotype was found many times. The rearrangement joins TRBV19 to TRBJ2-3; 11 bases line up with TRBD2. CDR3 size: 17 residues. The V gene's germline CDR1 is LNHDA and CDR2 SQIVND (reference sequence). Unmatched junction bases numbered 14, after V lost 5 bases and J lost 7 bases. CDR3 in amino acids: CASSRPWTGTSGNTQYF. CDR3 coding DNA: TGTGCCAGTAGTCGACCCTGGACCGGGACTAGCGGAAATACGCAGTATTTT. Filled out from reference TRBV19 and TRBJ2-3, the complete variable domain reads DGGITQSPKYLFRKEGQNVTLSCEQNLNHDAMYWYRQDPGQGLRLIYYSQIVNDFQKGDIAEGYSVSREKKESFPLTVTSAQKNPTAFYLCASSRPWTGTSGNTQYFGPGTRLTVL.

This clonotype has a count of ten or more. The V call is TRBV29-1, the J call TRBJ2-1; TRBD1 is a possible D gene (6 bases). Germline V lookup: CDR1 SQVTM, CDR2 ANQGSEA. The CDR3 covers 12 residues. Trimming left V 7 bases short and J 2 bases short, with 9 bases between. The CDR3 DNA reads TGCAGCGCCCAGGGGACCTACAATGAGCAGTTCTTC. It yields the protein CSAQGTYNEQFF.

This clonotype was detected only a few times. This chain joins TRBV29-1 and TRBJ2-3; 11 nucleotides line up with TRBD2. The V segment lost 8 bases and the J segment 14 bases; nucleotides outside the gene matches: 15. CDR3 length: 13 amino acids. Per germline, CDR1 SQVTM and CDR2 ANQGSEA. DNA for the CDR3: TGCAGCCCACCAACTAGCGGGAGTGGCTCGCGGTATTTT. It specifies CSPPTSGSGSRYF.

This clonotype is deemed medium-sized. The chain combines TRBV27 with TRBJ2-1; 13 bases map to TRBD2. Germline CDR1 is MNHEY and CDR2 is SMNVEV (reference sequence). The V gene end was trimmed by 5 bases and the J gene end by 6 bases; junction bases not matched to a gene: 4. The CDR3 has 15 residues. DNA for the CDR3: TGTGCCAGCAGTCCGGGACTAGCGGGGACCAATGAGCAGTTCTTC. Translating gives CASSPGLAGTNEQFF.

By its share, this clonotype is medium-sized. V and J are TRBV7-8 and TRBJ2-2, with 7 bases matching TRBD2. This CDR3 has 15 amino acids. V shed 5 bases, J shed 3 bases, and the junction held 6 bases outside the gene matches. CDR1 is SGHVS and CDR2 is FQNEAQ in the germline V gene. DNA of the CDR3: TGTGCCAGCAGCCCCTACGGGGGGTACACCGGGGAGCTGTTTTTT. Its translation: CASSPYGGYTGELFF.

This clonotype was picked up many times. V is TRBV5-1 and J is TRBJ1-1; D not certain. The CDR3 has 14 amino acids. The germline CDR1 and CDR2 sequences are SGHRS and YFSETQ. The V gene lost 5 bases and the J gene lost 1 base, with 12 bases spanning the gap. The CDR3 reads CASRERTRNTEAFF. The DNA for the CDR3 is TGCGCCAGCAGGGAAAGGACCAGGAACACTGAAGCTTTCTTT.

V usage is TRBV5-1 and J usage is TRBJ2-5; 9 bases map to TRBD2. The CDR3 is 13 amino acids. Germline CDR1 and CDR2: SGHRS and YFSETQ. V shed 7 bases and J 3 bases; nucleotides not matched to a gene: 4. CDR3: CASLSSGEETQYF. The CDR3 nucleotides read TGCGCCAGCTTGTCTAGCGGGGAAGAGACCCAGTACTTC.